A selection of T cell receptor beta chains follows, all from one sample in a study of CD8+ T cells in alopecia areata. This table comes from immunoSEQ multiplex PCR, and its TCRdb copy is limited to in-frame clones, with some not included. The sample shows hundreds of thousands of clones, nearly 60% of them seen only once. The source was CD4+ T cells sorted from blood, collected at week 24, from a patient treated with tofacitinib. The source is a human donor with alopecia areata. The CDR3 runs from the conserved cysteine through the conserved F or W. A D gene is named only where the DNA matches it firmly.

TRBJ2-5 TRBV30 NA CAWSEHRETQYF
TRBJ2-5 TRBV5-1 TRBD2 CASSLGGGAETQYF
TRBJ2-1 TRBV5-1 NA CASSFGPSGGNEQFF
TRBJ1-1 TRBV29-1 NA CSVAGLLNTEAFF
TRBJ2-2 TRBV30 NA CAWSTPGRSFGELFF
TRBJ1-6 TRBV19 TRBD1 CASSTRQGSNSPLHF
TRBJ2-7 TRBV6-5 TRBD1 CASSYQGQGGSYEQYF
TRBJ2-5 TRBV4-2 NA CASGQQETQYF
TRBJ2-3 TRBV6-5 NA CASSYTTSDTQYF
TRBJ1-5 TRBV4-1 TRBD1 CASSPPDRVYQPQHF
TRBJ1-1 TRBV11-2 NA CASSFEQTEAFF
TRBJ1-2 TRBV5-1 TRBD1 CASSIGTAISEGYTF
TRBJ2-7 TRBV27 TRBD1 CASSFGTDKKYF
TRBJ1-6 TRBV7-2 NA CASSWDLKGKPLHF
TRBJ1-1 TRBV7-9 NA CASSIRVGDTEAFF
TRBJ2-2 TRBV5-1 NA CASSLTSNTGELFF
TRBJ1-5 TRBV30 NA CAWSAPLPKLDSNQPQHF
TRBJ1-1 TRBV27 NA CASSSRGGGGTEAFF
TRBJ2-2 TRBV5-1 NA CASSLVGGDTGELFF
TRBJ2-1 TRBV5-1 NA CASSLTSKLGEQFF
TRBJ2-3 TRBV27 NA CASSLLTTDTQYF
TRBJ2-7 TRBV27 TRBD1 CASSPLTGTYEQYF
TRBJ2-1 TRBV5-1 TRBD1 CASSLGGTVANEQFF
TRBJ2-7 TRBV6-5 NA CASSPGIYEQYF
TRBJ2-7 TRBV27 NA CASRYRVGPDNEQYF
TRBJ1-2 TRBV25-1 TRBD1 CASSESRGRWDYGYTF
TRBJ1-1 TRBV6-6 TRBD1 CASSIRQGAEAFF
TRBJ2-3 TRBV5-1 TRBD1 CASRSPGQRVTDTQYF
TRBJ1-2 TRBV4-1 TRBD1 CASSQPPNRGNYGYTF
TRBJ2-5 TRBV25-1 NA CASSEHRANGTQYF
TRBJ2-3 TRBV6-6 NA CASRPPAAGNTQYF
TRBJ2-3 TRBV11-3 NA CASSSSGTITDTQYF
TRBJ2-1 TRBV27 TRBD2 CASSRSGGIHNEQFF
TRBJ2-1 TRBV4-1 NA CASSQAAGLYNEQFF
TRBJ2-3 TRBV5-1 NA CASSLVGTDTQYF